These 32 T cell receptor beta chains came from one sample sequenced in a study of T cell responses to AZD1222 COVID-19 vaccine. TCRdb's copy holds only in-frame clones and misses some; the assay was immunoSEQ multiplex PCR. Here the sample spans about 120,000 clones, 90% being singletons. Material: peripheral blood, obtained on day 0 of AZD1222 vaccination. All receptors come from an adult in good health.

The rearrangement links TRBV6-5 to TRBJ2-5; 11 bases agree with TRBD2. Trimming took 2 bases from V and 3 from J; bases not matched to a gene: 5. From germline, CDR1 is MNHEY and CDR2 SVGAGI. CDR3 size: 16 residues. The CDR3 reads CASSYRQTSGEETQYF. The CDR3 region has the DNA TGTGCCAGCAGTTACCGACAGACTAGCGGGGAAGAGACCCAGTACTTC.

The rearrangement joins TRBV6-2 or TRBV6-3 to TRBJ1-6, with TRBD1 as a possible D gene (6 bases). Trimming stripped 4 bases from V and 0 bases from J, with 16 bases between. The CDR3 spans 18 residues. CDR1 and CDR2 from the germline V gene are MNHEY and SVGEGT. In DNA, the CDR3 is TGTGCCAGCAGTTTCCCGGACAGAAAAAACTCCTATAATTCACCCCTCCACTTT. It translates to CASSFPDRKNSYNSPLHF.

The chain recombines TRBV19 with TRBJ2-2; D not certain. Trimming removed 4 bases at V and 2 bases at J, with 14 bases between. In germline, CDR1 is LNHDA, CDR2 SQIVND (reference sequence). This CDR3 contains 16 residues. The CDR3 DNA reads TGTGCCAGTAGTAAAGGGCCGGGCGATAACACCGGGGAGCTGTTTTTT. This codes for CASSKGPGDNTGELFF.

This rearrangement joins TRBV7-9 to TRBJ2-1; no reliable D call. There are 14 residues in the CDR3. V was cut by 1 base and J by 6 bases, with 10 bases left in between. The germline V gene has CDR1 SEHNR and CDR2 FQNEAQ (reference sequence). CDR3 sequence: CASSLDWLSNEQFF. Written as DNA, the CDR3 is TGTGCCAGCAGCTTAGATTGGCTTAGCAATGAGCAGTTCTTC.

This chain connects TRBV11-2 to TRBJ1-1, with TRBD1 as a possible D gene (5 bases). Trimming left V 2 bases short and J 4 bases short, with 8 bases between. CDR1 and CDR2 (germline): SGHAT, FQNNGV. The CDR3 loop spans 13 amino acids. The CDR3 DNA is TGTGCCAGCAGCTTACAGGGATCCACTGAAGCTTTCTTT. Translated, it gives CASSLQGSTEAFF.

The genes are TRBV11-2 and TRBJ1-1; no reliable D call. CDR1 SGHAT and CDR2 FQNNGV come from the germline V gene. This CDR3 contains 13 residues. Trimming removed 0 bases at V and 0 bases at J, with 2 bases between. The CDR3 DNA sequence: TGTGCCAGCAGCTTAGATCTGAACACTGAAGCTTTCTTT. Residues: CASSLDLNTEAFF. Looking up the rest from reference TRBV11-2 and TRBJ1-1 gives the full variable domain: EAGVAQSPRYKIIEKRQSVAFWCNPISGHATLYWYQQILGQGPKLLIQFQNNGVVDDSQLPKDRFSAERLKGVDSTLKIQPAKLEDSAVYLCASSLDLNTEAFFGQGTRLTVV.

The chain is built from TRBV6-5 and TRBJ2-7; a weak D match, TRBD1 (6 bases). The CDR3 consists of 11 residues. Germline V CDR1 and CDR2: MNHEY, SVGAGI. Trimming took off 6 bases at V and 5 bases at J, with 8 bases between the two ends. CDR3 in DNA: TGTGCCAGCAGGAGGGGGAACGAGCAGTACTTC. It yields the protein CASRRGNEQYF.

V is TRBV7-9 and J is TRBJ2-3; D is unclear. The CDR3 is 15 residues long. The V end lost 3 bases, the J end lost 6 bases, and 16 bases lay between the germline ends. Germline V gene lookup returns CDR1 SEHNR and CDR2 FQNEAQ (reference sequence). The DNA for the CDR3 is TGTGCCAGCAGCTTGGCCGGGTCGCTCGGGGATACGCAGTATTTT. The encoded protein is CASSLAGSLGDTQYF. The full variable domain, with the rest looked up from reference TRBV7-9 and TRBJ2-3, is DTGVSQNPRHKITKRGQNVTFRCDPISEHNRLYWYRQTLGQGPEFLTYFQNEAQLEKSRLLSDRFSAERPKGSFSTLEIQRTEQGDSAMYLCASSLAGSLGDTQYFGPGTRLTVL.

The chain has TRBV4-3 and TRBJ1-2; the D is unclear. The germline V and J ends were trimmed by 0 bases and 2 bases, with 4 bases remaining between them. This CDR3 comprises 13 residues. Germline V CDR1 and CDR2: LGHNA, YSLEER. The CDR3 reads CASSQEQNYGYTF. As DNA, the CDR3 is TGCGCCAGCAGCCAAGAACAGAACTATGGCTACACCTTC.

The table lists this clone with a few counts. The rearrangement uses TRBV23-1 and TRBJ1-5; D uncertain. TRBV23-1 is labeled an ORF, and its function is uncertain. This CDR3 contains 18 residues. The germline V and J ends were trimmed by 2 bases and 1 base, with 18 bases remaining between them. CDR3 region: CASSQKAPRVGSNQPQHF. Here the CDR3 DNA reads TGCGCCAGCAGTCAAAAAGCCCCGAGGGTGGGGAGCAATCAGCCCCAGCATTTT.

The V call is TRBV10-2, the J call TRBJ1-4; 9 bases fit TRBD1. V trimming: 6 bases; J trimming: 6 bases; junction bases outside the gene matches: 5. From germline, CDR1 is WSHSY and CDR2 SAAADI. The CDR3 spans 14 residues. The DNA for the CDR3 is TGCGCCAGCAGCTCCGGGACAGGGTATGAAAAACTGTTTTTT. Translation gives CASSSGTGYEKLFF.

V and J are TRBV6-6 and TRBJ2-4; D call uncertain. CDR1 is MNHNY, CDR2 SVGAGI, per germline (reference sequence). The CDR3 sequence is 15 residues long. Trimming took off 6 bases at V and 9 bases at J, with 21 bases between the two ends. The CDR3 bases are TGTGCCAGCAGACCCGAGGACGAGGTGGGGTTCATTCAGTACTTC. Protein sequence: CASRPEDEVGFIQYF.

This chain uses TRBV10-3 with TRBJ2-7; D is unresolved. In germline, CDR1 is ENHRY, CDR2 SYGVKD. Trimming left V 2 bases short and J 6 bases short, with 14 bases between. The CDR3 loop spans 14 amino acids. The chain's CDR3 is CAISEPLLLSEQYF. The DNA of the CDR3 is TGTGCCATCAGTGAGCCATTACTATTAAGCGAGCAGTACTTC.

This sequence joins TRBV20-1 and TRBJ1-5; no definite D call. The CDR3 is 15 amino acids. Trimming shortened V by 3 bases and J by 0 bases, and 12 bases separated the two germline ends. Germline CDR1 reads DFQATT; CDR2 reads SNEGSKA (reference sequence). The CDR3 sequence: CSASFVQASNQPQHF. CDR3 coding DNA: TGCAGTGCTAGTTTCGTGCAGGCTAGCAATCAGCCCCAGCATTTT.

In regard to this clone: Sequence at one end of the junction differs from germline and may be a read error. The chain uses TRBV7-7 and TRBJ2-1; maybe TRBD1 (5 bases). Per the germline V gene, CDR1 is SSHAT and CDR2 is FNYEAQ (reference sequence). CDR3 length: 12 amino acids. The CDR3 coding sequence is TGTGCTAGCAACAGGCAGGGCAATGAGCAGTTCTTC. Residues: CASNRQGNEQFF.

The genes are TRBV6-5 and TRBJ2-7, with D perhaps matching TRBD1 (5 bases). The CDR3 has 16 amino acids. Germline V CDR1 and CDR2: MNHEY, SVGAGI. V was pared by 0 bases and J by 3 bases, with 15 bases between. CDR3 in DNA: TGTGCCAGCAGTTACTCGATGGCTAATACAGGCTACGAGCAGTACTTC. Translated: CASSYSMANTGYEQYF.

The chain combines TRBV28 with TRBJ1-3, with 8 positions matching TRBD1. The CDR3 extends over 18 amino acids. Per germline, CDR1 MDHEN and CDR2 SYDVKM. The V gene end was trimmed by 6 bases and the J gene end by 2 bases; junction bases not matched to a gene: 15. This chain's CDR3 is CASSVANQGAWAGNTIYF. The CDR3 DNA reads TGTGCCAGCAGCGTCGCCAATCAGGGGGCCTGGGCTGGAAACACCATATATTTT. Full variable domain (outside the CDR3, taken from reference TRBV28 and TRBJ1-3): DVKVTQSSRYLVKRTGEKVFLECVQDMDHENMFWYRQDPGLGLRLIYFSYDVKMKEKGDIPEGYSVSREKKERFSLILESASTNQTSMYLCASSVANQGAWAGNTIYFGEGSWLTVV.

The chain joins TRBV7-2 to TRBJ1-3; D is uncertain. This CDR3 spans 17 amino acids. Germline assignment: CDR1 SGHTA and CDR2 FQGNSA. V dropped 5 bases and J dropped 4 bases, with 21 bases sitting between them. The CDR3 spells CASSEWARVSTGNTIYF. The CDR3 DNA reads as TGTGCCAGCAGCGAGTGGGCGAGGGTATCAACCGGAAACACCATATATTTT.

The chain carries TRBV11-1 and TRBJ2-7; the D gene is possibly TRBD1 (6 bases). Germline V gene data show CDR1 as SGHAT and CDR2 as FQDESV (reference sequence). Trimming took 8 bases from V and 0 from J, leaving 11 bases between them. The CDR3 covers 13 residues. This chain's CDR3 is CASRRGVSYEQYF. Written as DNA, the CDR3 is TGTGCCAGCCGCAGGGGAGTCTCCTACGAGCAGTACTTC.

The chain uses TRBV7-3 and TRBJ2-1; D remains ambiguous. Germline V CDR1 and CDR2: SGHTA, FQGTGA. The V and J ends lost 1 base and 2 bases respectively, with 9 bases between them. The CDR3 has 15 residues. CDR3 bases: TGTGCCAGCAGCTTAAGTAGAAATCCCTACAATGAGCAGTTCTTC. Its protein product is CASSLSRNPYNEQFF.

This chain uses TRBV18 with TRBJ2-5; 10 bases map to TRBD1. The CDR3 runs to 16 residues. Germline V CDR1 and CDR2: KGHSH, LQKENI. Trimming took 4 bases from V and 2 from J; bases not matched to a gene: 7. DNA of the CDR3: TGTGCCAGCTCACTCGGGGGACAGGGGAATCAAGAGACCCAGTACTTC. Its translation is CASSLGGQGNQETQYF.

Note on this clone: The identical CDR3 is also encoded by other nucleotide sequences in the sample. The chain is built from TRBV18 and TRBJ2-7; 11 bases are a match to TRBD1. J lost 3 bases, V lost 2 bases, and 3 bases had no gene match. The CDR3 has 15 residues. Germline assignment: CDR1 KGHSH and CDR2 LQKENI. DNA of the CDR3: TGTGCCAGCTCACCAGGGACAGGGGGGGTCTACGAGCAGTACTTC. This gives the protein CASSPGTGGVYEQYF.

The chain combines TRBV7-8 with TRBJ1-1; TRBD1 might be the D (6 bases). The CDR3 runs 13 residues. CDR1 is SGHVS, CDR2 FQNEAQ, per germline. Trimming cost V 4 bases and J 5 bases, with 11 bases left between them. In DNA form, the CDR3 reads TGTGCCAGCAGCTCACAGGGAGATACTGAAGCTTTCTTT. Residues: CASSSQGDTEAFF.

DNA of the CDR3: TGTGCCAGCAGCCTGGGGACAGGGGGCAATCAGCCCCAGCATTTT. This gives the protein CASSLGTGGNQPQHF. The rearrangement uses TRBV7-9 and TRBJ1-5; TRBD1 agrees at 10 bases. CDR3 size: 15 residues. V lost 5 bases, J lost 2 bases, and 3 bases stayed unmatched. Germline-derived CDR1 and CDR2 are SEHNR and FQNEAQ (reference sequence). The full variable domain, rest sourced from reference TRBV7-9 and TRBJ1-5, is DTGVSQNPRHKITKRGQNVTFRCDPISEHNRLYWYRQTLGQGPEFLTYFQNEAQLEKSRLLSDRFSAERPKGSFSTLEIQRTEQGDSAMYLCASSLGTGGNQPQHFGDGTRLSIL.

The gene calls are TRBV7-9 and TRBJ1-3, with D possibly TRBD1 on 5 matching bases. V was trimmed by 1 base and J by 8 bases, leaving 15 bases between them. The CDR3 covers 15 residues. CDR1 and CDR2 from the germline V gene are SEHNR and FQNEAQ (reference sequence). CDR3 residues: CASSLGGTQVDTIYF. The CDR3 nucleotides read TGTGCCAGCAGCTTAGGAGGGACGCAGGTGGACACCATATATTTT.

The V gene is TRBV30, the J gene TRBJ1-2; 12 nucleotides match TRBD1. Germline CDR1 reads GTSNPN; CDR2 reads SVGIG (reference sequence). The CDR3 spans 15 residues. J lost 4 bases, V lost 4 bases, and 7 bases had no gene match. The CDR3 nucleotides are TGTGCCTGGACCGGGGACAGGGGGCTTTCCTATGGCTACACCTTC. This translates into CAWTGDRGLSYGYTF.

The CDR3 is CASSLEGLVRGEQFF. In DNA form, the CDR3 reads TGTGCCAGCAGCTTAGAGGGACTAGTCCGCGGTGAGCAGTTCTTC. The J gene is TRBJ2-1, the V gene TRBV7-2; TRBD2 matches at 8 bases. CDR3 length: 15 amino acids. V was pared by 1 base and J by 9 bases, with 8 bases of the junction left unmatched. Looked up from germline, CDR1 is SGHTA and CDR2 is FQGNSA.

CDR3 coding DNA: TGTGCCAGCAGTTTAGGGACAGGGAGCACAGATACGCAGTATTTT. This sequence encodes CASSLGTGSTDTQYF. The rearrangement uses TRBV28 and TRBJ2-3, with TRBD1 matching over 9 bases. Germline V gene lookup returns CDR1 MDHEN and CDR2 SYDVKM. With 2 bases clipped from V and 0 bases from J, the junction kept 0 bases outside the gene matches. CDR3 length equals 15 residues. The whole variable domain, filled in from reference TRBV28 and TRBJ2-3, reads DVKVTQSSRYLVKRTGEKVFLECVQDMDHENMFWYRQDPGLGLRLIYFSYDVKMKEKGDIPEGYSVSREKKERFSLILESASTNQTSMYLCASSLGTGSTDTQYFGPGTRLTVL.

The genes are TRBV12-3 or TRBV12-4 and TRBJ2-7; 7 bases line up with TRBD2. The CDR3 consists of 13 residues. The V gene end was trimmed by 3 bases and the J gene end by 5 bases; junction bases not matched to a gene: 4. The chain's CDR3 is CASSLRGSDEQYF. The CDR3 bases are TGTGCCAGCAGTTTGCGGGGGTCTGACGAGCAGTACTTC.

The gene calls are TRBV10-3 and TRBJ2-3; no definite D call. The V gene lost 4 bases and the J gene lost 2 bases, with 10 bases spanning the gap. CDR3 length: 14 residues. Germline V gene lookup returns CDR1 ENHRY and CDR2 SYGVKD. The CDR3 here is CAISADLITDTQYF. As DNA, the CDR3 is TGTGCCATCAGTGCTGACTTAATCACAGATACGCAGTATTTT.

The genes are TRBV7-9 and TRBJ2-1, with D unresolved. Trimming removed 5 bases at V and 4 bases at J, with 12 bases between. Per the germline V gene, CDR1 is SEHNR and CDR2 is FQNEAQ (reference sequence). This CDR3 spans 14 amino acids. The CDR3 bases are TGTGCCAGCAGCCCACGGTCAGCATACAATGAGCAGTTCTTC. Its protein product is CASSPRSAYNEQFF.

The table lists this clone with a few counts. The chain employs TRBV30 and TRBJ1-4; no clear D. Trimming stripped 5 bases from V and 10 bases from J, with 11 bases between. The CDR3 spans 11 residues. Germline CDR1 reads GTSNPN; CDR2 reads SVGIG (reference sequence). The CDR3 here is CAWALKGKLFF. CDR3 DNA sequence: TGTGCCTGGGCACTGAAAGGAAAACTGTTTTTT.